This T cell receptor beta chain was identified in a study of vaccination effects on CD4 cells after COVID-19 (dated by TCRdb to 2022 to 2024). In terms of the full investigation: In the ViraFEST assay, PBMC were stimulated with viral peptide pools, and antigen-specific CD4+ T cell clonotypes were then identified by expansion using TCR sequencing. Across the study, the median time from the second dose to post-vaccine sampling was 72 days (range 14 to 241). Some 2 million PBMC per well were cultured in IMDM with about 4.5% human AB serum, around 10 IU/ml IL-2 and gentamicin, plus 10 ug/ml peptides. SARS-CoV-2 spike-specific CD4+ TCR repertoires from before and after mRNA vaccination were compared in COVID-19 convalescent patients and in infection-naive vaccine recipients. A total of around eleven COVID-19 convalescent patients and several SARS-CoV-2-naive healthy vaccine recipients were included in the full study. The Oncomine TCR Beta short-read assay on an Illumina iSeq 100 was used to sequence cultures from other donors in the study.

After less than 13 days of culture, CD4+ T cells were isolated with the EasySep CD4+ T cell isolation kit. Participants received two doses of either the BNT162b2 or the mRNA-1273 mRNA SARS-CoV-2 vaccine. Healthy vaccine recipients had no prior SARS-CoV-2 infection, confirmed by negative nucleocapsid antibodies before and after vaccination. On days 3 and 7, half of the culture medium was replaced with fresh IL-2-containing medium. Unless noted otherwise, every peptide stimulation condition was grown in triplicate wells. Using Ficoll-Paque Plus gradient centrifugation, PBMC were separated from whole blood and then either used fresh or cryopreserved at -140C. Genomic DNA was extracted from cultured CD4+ T cells with the QIAamp micro DNA kit. In the germline V gene, CDR1 corresponds to MNHEY and CDR2 to SVGAGI. The CDR3 runs 13 residues from the cysteine to the phenylalanine. CDR3 DNA only is kept here, 39 bases in frame from base 1. The junction carries 10 bases between V and J, which are trimmed by 7 bases and 3 bases respectively.

Overall study results and their limits: The study was limited by a small number of convalescent patients, and early post-infection timepoints were lacking. In healthy vaccine recipients, vaccine-induced clones were almost all SARS-CoV-2 mono-reactive, with only 1 of 255 cross-reactive with common cold coronaviruses. Both infection-induced and vaccine-induced clones contracted markedly at late post-vaccination timepoints, which is consistent with waning T cell responses.

Comments on this clone: Its antigen specificity is not known. Within one base of it there is no much larger clone, and no base qualities were kept.

To prepare the library, the immunoSEQ multiplex PCR assay was applied. DNA from the CD4+ T cells that had been cultured and isolated underwent TCR beta CDR3 sequencing. Concerning the study's data processing: The analysis removed non-productive TCR sequences, trimmed reads to the CDR3 region, and retained only CDR3s that were 7 or more amino acids long. The MANAFEST web app was used to pick out antigen-specific clonotypes by comparing their expansion in peptide wells with that in reference cultures. Positive clones required FDR<0.05 expansion versus reference and all other wells, odds ratio above 5, and frequency above 0.1% in two replicate wells. Clonotypes significantly expanded in SARS-CoV-2 spike wells and in at least one common cold coronavirus spike condition were defined as cross-reactive. CDR3 similarity was assessed by Levenshtein distance with the stringdist R package, and unrooted trees were built with ape in R 3.6.1. What TCRdb holds here is the immuneACCESS table cut down to in-frame rearrangements. Part of the clones is not present; checked against another copy, under half of the missing clones reflect an unresolved V gene, and the others are unexplained. The V and J calls and clone size were taken over from that table, and D and trimming were inferred from the DNA. The sample has around 49,000 clones on record, more than 65% of them singletons. Under 10% of the sample is held by the ten biggest clonotypes.

Sequenced material: CD4+ T cells from PBMCs cultured without peptide, taken after COVID-19 vaccination. This sequence uses TRBV6-5 and TRBJ2-1; the D gene is not confidently resolved. This TCR was sampled from a human donor who received a COVID-19 vaccine. The CDR3 region has the sequence CASTPRYYNEQFF. The sequence in DNA is TGTGCCAGCACCCCTAGATACTACAATGAGCAGTTCTTC.